The clone carrying this T cell receptor beta chain was observed once. Its antigen is unknown. This sample was taken from a study of T cell responses to AZD1222 COVID-19 vaccine. About the study: Pooling of second doses given at about 4 or about 12 weeks was done. Findings and limits, study-wide: The study found vaccine-associated CD4 TCRs spanning spike, dominant at 160-218 and 743-854.

Here immunoSEQ multiplex PCR was the method, and the copy in TCRdb shows in-frame clones only, minus some. The repertoire has under 150,000 clones, around 93% of them found once; the top ten carry 2.8%. V gave up 4 bases and J gave up 3 bases, with 13 bases separating them. CDR3 length: 14 residues. From germline, CDR1 is SGHAT and CDR2 FQNNGV. The gene calls are TRBV11-2 and TRBJ2-7, with D tentatively TRBD1 (6 bases). The receptor was isolated from an adult in good health. The sequencing here drew on peripheral blood, taken on day 0 of AZD1222 vaccination. This chain's CDR3 is CASSSWGHSYEQYF. The CDR3 coding sequence is TGTGCCAGCAGCTCCTGGGGGCATAGCTACGAGCAGTACTTC.